This TCR beta chain was identified during a study of blood T cell repertoires in COVID-19. J gave up 4 bases and V 3 bases, and 4 bases lay outside the gene matches. The germline V gene encodes CDR1 DFQATT and CDR2 SNEGSKA (reference sequence). The CDR3 has 13 amino acids. Clones were sequenced by immunoSEQ multiplex PCR, and TCRdb holds only the in-frame ones, with some missing. The sample lists around 100,000 clones; about 87% were seen once. The genes are TRBV20-1 and TRBJ2-5; 8 bases match TRBD1. The receptor's source is a man older than 75 with acute or convalescent COVID-19. The sequencing input was peripheral blood. This CDR3 is CSASQGAGETQYF. DNA for the CDR3: TGCAGTGCTAGTCAGGGGGCAGGAGAGACCCAGTACTTC.